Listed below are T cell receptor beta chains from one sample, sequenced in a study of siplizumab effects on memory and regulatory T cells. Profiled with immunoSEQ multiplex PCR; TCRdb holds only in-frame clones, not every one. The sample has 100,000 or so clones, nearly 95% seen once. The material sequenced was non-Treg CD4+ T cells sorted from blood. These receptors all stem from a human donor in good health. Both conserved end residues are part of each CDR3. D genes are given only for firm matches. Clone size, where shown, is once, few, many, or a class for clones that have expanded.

TGTGCCAGCTCATCAAGCGGGAGTGCAGAGACCCAGTACTTC | CASSSSGSAETQYF | TRBD2 | TRBJ2-5 | TRBV18 | NA
TGTGCCAGCAGCCTGGGACTAGCGGAATACAATGAGCAGTTCTTC | CASSLGLAEYNEQFF | TRBD2 | TRBJ2-1 | TRBV5-4 | NA
TGTGCCAGCAGTGAATTCCGTGACAGCCATGGCTACACCTTC | CASSEFRDSHGYTF | NA | TRBJ1-2 | TRBV25-1 | NA
TGCAGCGCCTCGACCTCCTACAATGAGCAGTTCTTC | CSASTSYNEQFF | NA | TRBJ2-1 | TRBV29-1 | NA
TGTGCCTGGAGTGTTCGACTAGCGGGAGCCCAGCAGTACTTC | CAWSVRLAGAQQYF | TRBD2 | TRBJ2-7 | TRBV30 | NA
TGCGCCAGCAGCCCCACCCGGGGAGGCGGCTACGAGCAGTACTTC | CASSPTRGGGYEQYF | NA | TRBJ2-7 | TRBV4-1 | once
TGTGCCAGCAGCCCCCGGACTAGCGGGATTTACGAGCAGTACTTC | CASSPRTSGIYEQYF | TRBD2 | TRBJ2-7 | TRBV7-9 | once
TGTGCCAGCAGCCCCCGAAAGTTGGGAATCACAGATACGCAGTATTTT | CASSPRKLGITDTQYF | NA | TRBJ2-3 | TRBV14 | NA
TGTGCCAGCAGCCAAGACCACCCTAGGGATACGCAGTATTTT | CASSQDHPRDTQYF | NA | TRBJ2-3 | TRBV4-2 | NA
TGTGCCACCAGCGCTAGGCTGGTCCAAGAGACCCAGTACTTC | CATSARLVQETQYF | NA | TRBJ2-5 | TRBV15 | NA
TGTGCCAGCAGCCAAGATAAGCGCGGGGCAATCTCCTACGAGCAGTACTTC | CASSQDKRGAISYEQYF | NA | TRBJ2-7 | TRBV5-8 | NA
TGTGCCACCCAACGGAGCCAGCGAAACACCATATATTTT | CATQRSQRNTIYF | NA | TRBJ1-3 | TRBV6-5 | NA
TGTGCCAGCAGTGAATTGGGACTTCTCAACTATGGCTACACCTTC | CASSELGLLNYGYTF | NA | TRBJ1-2 | TRBV25-1 | NA
TGTGCCAGCAGCTTGGGGACAGATAGCAATCAGCCCCAGCATTTT | CASSLGTDSNQPQHF | NA | TRBJ1-5 | TRBV5-6 | NA
TGTGCCAGCAGCCTACCCGCGACAGGGGGCAGATTAGATACGCAGTATTTT | CASSLPATGGRLDTQYF | TRBD1 | TRBJ2-3 | TRBV4-2 | NA
TGTGCCAGCAGGAGGGTATCCGAAGCTTTCTTT | CASRRVSEAFF | NA | TRBJ1-1 | TRBV6-1 | NA
TGTGCCGTAAACAGGGGGCGCTTGTATCATGAGCAGTTCTTC | CAVNRGRLYHEQFF | TRBD1 | TRBJ2-1 | TRBV30 | NA
TGTGCTAGTGGTGGCGCGAGGAGGGGGTACACCGGGGAGCTGTTTTTT | CASGGARRGYTGELFF | NA | TRBJ2-2 | TRBV12-5 | NA
TGTGCCAGCAGCTTAGCTCAGGGGACTGAAGCTTTCTTT | CASSLAQGTEAFF | NA | TRBJ1-1 | TRBV7-9 | NA
TGTGCCAGTTCCCGCGGGGAGACCCAGTACTTC | CASSRGETQYF | NA | TRBJ2-5 | TRBV6-5 | NA
TGCGCCAGCAGCCTACCGGCAGGGCCTATCACCGGGGAGCTGTTTTTT | CASSLPAGPITGELFF | NA | TRBJ2-2 | TRBV5-1 | NA
TGTGCCAGCAGTTTAGGTGGGAGTCAGAACAATGAGCAGTTCTTC | CASSLGGSQNNEQFF | NA | TRBJ2-1 | TRBV28 | NA